These T cell receptor beta chains were read from a single sample in a study of CD8 T cells in Susac syndrome. TCRdb passed the immunoSEQ multiplex PCR reads through MiXCR, listing each CDR3 protein once. Of around 150,000 distinct CDR3 sequences in the sample, around 94% were seen once. Sequenced input: CD4+ T cells from PBMCs. These receptors originate from a human donor in good health. Each CDR3 is given with its conserved first and last residue.

v_gene: TRBV6-2/TRBV6-3; j_gene: TRBJ2-1; CDR3aa: CASSYVGRGGYNEQFF
v_gene: TRBV7-2; j_gene: TRBJ1-1; CDR3aa: CAKRQSLNTEAFF
v_gene: TRBV10-3; j_gene: TRBJ1-2; CDR3aa: CAISAATYGYTF
v_gene: TRBV7-7; j_gene: TRBJ2-1; CDR3aa: CASSSNRVGEQFF
v_gene: TRBV18; j_gene: TRBJ1-1; CDR3aa: CASSPHEREAFF
v_gene: TRBV24-1; j_gene: TRBJ2-1; CDR3aa: CATSDPSGGTYNEQFF
v_gene: TRBV29-1; j_gene: TRBJ2-1; CDR3aa: CSVVRDHSYNEQFF
v_gene: TRBV28; j_gene: TRBJ1-1; CDR3aa: CASREGETEAFF
v_gene: TRBV20-1; j_gene: TRBJ2-2; CDR3aa: CSASPSGVDTGELFF
v_gene: TRBV5-1; j_gene: TRBJ2-1; CDR3aa: CASSALAGGGYNEQFF
v_gene: TRBV14; j_gene: TRBJ1-1; CDR3aa: CASSQDMNTEAFF
v_gene: TRBV29-1; j_gene: TRBJ1-6; CDR3aa: CSVAEDGGDSPLHF
v_gene: TRBV6-2/TRBV6-3; j_gene: TRBJ2-6; CDR3aa: CASIEPSWASGANVLTF
v_gene: TRBV7-2; j_gene: TRBJ2-7; CDR3aa: CASSPRDGPYEQYF
v_gene: TRBV5-1; j_gene: TRBJ2-1; CDR3aa: CASSLGETRGDEQFF
v_gene: TRBV5-4; j_gene: TRBJ2-7; CDR3aa: CASSGYYEQYF
v_gene: TRBV7-9; j_gene: TRBJ2-3; CDR3aa: CASSLSRSTDTQYF
v_gene: TRBV5-5; j_gene: TRBJ2-5; CDR3aa: CASSLGLADQETQYF
v_gene: TRBV29-1; j_gene: TRBJ2-1; CDR3aa: CSVEPGLAYNEQFF
v_gene: TRBV15; j_gene: TRBJ2-2; CDR3aa: CATSRDLQGNTGELFF
v_gene: TRBV5-1; j_gene: TRBJ2-2; CDR3aa: CASSLARWTGELFF
v_gene: TRBV9; j_gene: TRBJ2-2; CDR3aa: CASTLSGAANTGELFF
v_gene: TRBV2; j_gene: TRBJ2-7; CDR3aa: CASSTGYEQYF
v_gene: TRBV20-1; j_gene: TRBJ1-6; CDR3aa: CSAWGVSSYNSPLHF
v_gene: TRBV25-1; j_gene: TRBJ2-1; CDR3aa: CASSEPGASYNEQFF
v_gene: TRBV20-1; j_gene: TRBJ2-3; CDR3aa: CSATSPSTDTQYF
v_gene: TRBV3-1; j_gene: TRBJ1-5; CDR3aa: CASSLGRGNQPQHF
v_gene: TRBV6-6; j_gene: TRBJ2-5; CDR3aa: CASSSFGSTQETQYF
v_gene: TRBV10-3; j_gene: TRBJ1-1; CDR3aa: CAISEGRGNTEAFF
v_gene: TRBV12-3/TRBV12-4; j_gene: TRBJ1-2; CDR3aa: CASSGPGGYTF
v_gene: TRBV9; j_gene: TRBJ2-7; CDR3aa: CASSANRGSYEQYF
v_gene: TRBV20-1; j_gene: TRBJ2-1; CDR3aa: CSASSGPGEQFF
v_gene: TRBV29-1; j_gene: TRBJ2-1; CDR3aa: CSSLGGGNNEQFF
v_gene: TRBV4-2; j_gene: TRBJ1-5; CDR3aa: CASSEARTGGATQHF
v_gene: TRBV10-3; j_gene: TRBJ1-1; CDR3aa: CAIRVNTENTEAFF
v_gene: TRBV20-1; j_gene: TRBJ1-6; CDR3aa: CSARDGNSPLHF
v_gene: TRBV12-3/TRBV12-4; j_gene: TRBJ2-2; CDR3aa: CASSYGTRTGGELFF
v_gene: TRBV29-1; j_gene: TRBJ2-1; CDR3aa: CSGGLAGGQDEQFF
v_gene: TRBV11-1; j_gene: TRBJ1-2; CDR3aa: CASSGIGQSANYGYTF
v_gene: TRBV29-1; j_gene: TRBJ2-5; CDR3aa: CSVEGRVSETQYF
v_gene: TRBV2; j_gene: TRBJ2-4; CDR3aa: CASRGDSLAKNIQYF
v_gene: TRBV29-1; j_gene: TRBJ1-1; CDR3aa: CSVVGQVEQSNTEAFF
v_gene: TRBV11-1; j_gene: TRBJ1-3; CDR3aa: CASGLGRISGNTIYF
v_gene: TRBV3-1; j_gene: TRBJ2-1; CDR3aa: CASSQVGVWFF
v_gene: TRBV4-1; j_gene: TRBJ2-1; CDR3aa: CASSQPDWSSYNEQFF
v_gene: TRBV18; j_gene: TRBJ1-1; CDR3aa: CASSPPKGLNTEAFF
v_gene: TRBV19; j_gene: TRBJ2-3; CDR3aa: CASSQGLEANTQYF
v_gene: TRBV20-1; j_gene: TRBJ2-3; CDR3aa: CSAPRLAGTTDTQYF
v_gene: TRBV12-3/TRBV12-4; j_gene: TRBJ1-6; CDR3aa: CASSPTYNSPLHF
v_gene: TRBV5-1; j_gene: TRBJ2-1; CDR3aa: CASSFPGSHSSYNEQFF
v_gene: TRBV20-1; j_gene: TRBJ1-4; CDR3aa: CSARAGGTNEKLFF
v_gene: TRBV28; j_gene: TRBJ2-7; CDR3aa: CASRNPGLSYEQYF
v_gene: TRBV9; j_gene: TRBJ1-6; CDR3aa: CASSAWTGASPLHF
v_gene: TRBV5-1; j_gene: TRBJ1-5; CDR3aa: CASSLGDRGSNQPQHF
v_gene: TRBV20-1; j_gene: TRBJ1-5; CDR3aa: CSARDQRDQPQHF
v_gene: TRBV20-1; j_gene: TRBJ1-2; CDR3aa: CSALPRSVGYTF
v_gene: TRBV12-3/TRBV12-4; j_gene: TRBJ2-7; CDR3aa: CASSFRGREYEQYF